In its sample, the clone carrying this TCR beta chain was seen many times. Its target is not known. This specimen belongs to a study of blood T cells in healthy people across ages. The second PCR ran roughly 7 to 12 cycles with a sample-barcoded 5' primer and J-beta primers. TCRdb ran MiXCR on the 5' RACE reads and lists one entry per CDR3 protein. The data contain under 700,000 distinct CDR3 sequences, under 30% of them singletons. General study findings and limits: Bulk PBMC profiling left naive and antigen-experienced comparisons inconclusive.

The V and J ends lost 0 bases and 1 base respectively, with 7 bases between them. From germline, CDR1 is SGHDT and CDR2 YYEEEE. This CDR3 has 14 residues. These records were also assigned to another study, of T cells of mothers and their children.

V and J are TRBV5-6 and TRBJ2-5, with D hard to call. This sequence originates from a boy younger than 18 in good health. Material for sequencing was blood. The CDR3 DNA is TGTGCCAGCAGCTTGGACAGAATCCAAGAGACCCAGTACTTC. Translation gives CASSLDRIQETQYF.